This T cell receptor beta chain is drawn from a study of long-term antiretroviral therapy in people with HIV. Overall study results and limits: ART adherence, viral resistance and therapy changes went undocumented.

The length of the CDR3 is 14 residues. CDR1 is SNHLY and CDR2 is FYNNEI in the germline V gene. V gave up 6 bases and J gave up 6 bases, with 17 bases separating them. Survey level was the resolution at which the v3.0 immunoSEQ assay ran. TCRdb's table, derived via immunoSEQ multiplex PCR, lists solely in-frame clones and lacks some. The table has tens of thousands of clones, around 84% seen once. PBMC samples from each donor numbered at least one pre-ART and at least two post-ART. Remarks on this clone: What it binds is unknown.

Sequenced here: unsorted PBMCs, sampled approximately 6.2 years after starting antiretroviral therapy. The chain employs TRBV2 and TRBJ1-1, with a weak D call TRBD1 (5 bases). The sequence was obtained from a man aged 30-40 years with HIV. CDR3 DNA sequence: TGTGCCAGCAGAGAGGGTGGGGCCCGGCCTGAAGCTTTCTTT. This sequence encodes CASREGGARPEAFF.